The entry below gives a single TCR beta chain sequence along with its context. Clones were read by immunoSEQ multiplex PCR, and TCRdb kept only the in-frame ones, dropping some. The repertoire holds 600,000 or so clones, approximately 95% seen once, with about 0.11% in the top ten. This sample is part of a study of shared clonotypes between healthy human individuals. CD45RO-negative cells were positively selected for CCR7, leaving out terminally differentiated effector memory CD45RA+ cells. V lost 7 bases and J lost 6; bases outside the gene matches: 5. Germline CDR1 and CDR2: SQVTM and ANQGSEA. The CDR3 contains 12 residues.

What was sequenced was naive CD8+ T cells sorted from blood. This TCR was recovered from a woman aged 25 to 39 in good health. This chain connects TRBV29-1 to TRBJ2-1; 8 nucleotides agree with TRBD1. Here the CDR3 reads CSEWTGSNEQFF. In nucleotides, the CDR3 is TGCAGCGAGTGGACAGGGAGCAATGAGCAGTTCTTC.